These T cell receptor beta chains were read from a single sample in a study of shared clonotypes between healthy human individuals. Generated by immunoSEQ multiplex PCR, the TCRdb table keeps only in-frame clones and is missing some. The table records over a million clones, about 98% of them present only once. Sequenced material: naive CD4+ T cells sorted from blood. The receptors were gathered from a man under 40 in good health. CDR3s include the opening cysteine and the closing phenylalanine or tryptophan. A D gene is named only where the DNA matches it firmly. Expanded clones get a size class; other rows say once, few or many, or leave the size out.

d_gene: NA
abundance: NA
j_gene: TRBJ1-4
v_gene: TRBV6-6
CDR3aa: CASSYGSPATNEKLFF
CDR3nt: TGTGCCAGCAGTTACGGCAGCCCTGCAACTAATGAAAAACTGTTTTTT

d_gene: TRBD1
abundance: NA
j_gene: TRBJ1-1
v_gene: TRBV6-1
CDR3aa: CASRGQADTEAFF
CDR3nt: TGTGCCAGCAGGGGACAGGCAGACACTGAAGCTTTCTTT

d_gene: NA
abundance: once
j_gene: TRBJ2-1
v_gene: TRBV5-1
CDR3aa: CASRLLGPSYNEQFF
CDR3nt: TGCGCCAGCAGGTTACTTGGGCCCTCCTACAATGAGCAGTTCTTC

d_gene: NA
abundance: NA
j_gene: TRBJ2-3
v_gene: TRBV4-1
CDR3aa: CASSQDQGRDLTDTQYF
CDR3nt: TGCGCCAGCAGCCAAGATCAAGGGCGGGACCTCACAGATACGCAGTATTTT

d_gene: NA
abundance: NA
j_gene: TRBJ1-5
v_gene: TRBV30
CDR3aa: CAWGVNGNQPQHF
CDR3nt: TGTGCCTGGGGGGTTAACGGGAATCAGCCCCAGCATTTT

d_gene: TRBD2
abundance: NA
j_gene: TRBJ2-7
v_gene: TRBV5-3
CDR3aa: CASSDRTSGSYEQYF
CDR3nt: TGTGCCAGCAGCGATCGGACTAGCGGCTCCTACGAGCAGTACTTC

d_gene: NA
abundance: NA
j_gene: TRBJ1-3
v_gene: TRBV9
CDR3aa: CASGDSGNTIYF
CDR3nt: TGTGCCAGCGGGGATTCTGGAAACACCATATATTTT

d_gene: TRBD1
abundance: NA
j_gene: TRBJ1-1
v_gene: TRBV18
CDR3aa: CASSPAGGNTEAFF
CDR3nt: TGTGCCAGCTCACCGGCAGGGGGAAACACTGAAGCTTTCTTT

d_gene: NA
abundance: NA
j_gene: TRBJ2-7
v_gene: TRBV5-1
CDR3aa: CASSFGSGSYEQYF
CDR3nt: TGCGCCAGCAGCTTTGGCAGTGGTTCCTACGAGCAGTACTTC

d_gene: NA
abundance: NA
j_gene: TRBJ1-1
v_gene: TRBV7-6
CDR3aa: CASSLGQNTEAFF
CDR3nt: TGTGCCAGCAGCTTAGGACAGAACACTGAAGCTTTCTTT

d_gene: NA
abundance: NA
j_gene: TRBJ1-2
v_gene: TRBV5-4
CDR3aa: CASSLDRLWVVF
CDR3nt: TGTGCCAGCAGCTTGGACAGGTTGTGGGTTGTCTTC

d_gene: TRBD1
abundance: NA
j_gene: TRBJ1-5
v_gene: TRBV28
CDR3aa: CASSEGQGAGQPQHF
CDR3nt: TGTGCCAGCAGTGAGGGACAGGGGGCAGGTCAGCCCCAGCATTTT

d_gene: TRBD1
abundance: NA
j_gene: TRBJ2-1
v_gene: TRBV9
CDR3aa: CASSSQGAPSSYNEQFF
CDR3nt: TGTGCCAGCAGCTCACAGGGGGCCCCGAGCTCCTACAATGAGCAGTTCTTC

d_gene: NA
abundance: NA
j_gene: TRBJ2-7
v_gene: TRBV11-2
CDR3aa: CASSLDRSANSYEQYF
CDR3nt: TGTGCCAGCAGCTTAGACCGAAGCGCCAACTCCTACGAGCAGTACTTC

d_gene: TRBD2
abundance: NA
j_gene: TRBJ2-7
v_gene: TRBV10-3
CDR3aa: CAISDRSGMRDEQYF
CDR3nt: TGTGCCATCAGTGACCGTAGCGGGATGCGGGACGAGCAGTACTTC

d_gene: NA
abundance: NA
j_gene: TRBJ2-7
v_gene: TRBV29-1
CDR3aa: CSVRPGGYEQYF
CDR3nt: TGCAGCGTAAGGCCCGGGGGCTACGAGCAGTACTTC

d_gene: NA
abundance: NA
j_gene: TRBJ2-3
v_gene: TRBV15
CDR3aa: CATSRDLKKPDTQYF
CDR3nt: TGTGCCACCAGCAGGGACCTGAAGAAACCAGATACGCAGTATTTT

d_gene: NA
abundance: NA
j_gene: TRBJ1-1
v_gene: TRBV7-9
CDR3aa: CASRGRVPMNTEAFF
CDR3nt: TGTGCCAGTCGGGGCCGGGTCCCCATGAACACTGAAGCTTTCTTT

d_gene: TRBD2
abundance: NA
j_gene: TRBJ2-3
v_gene: TRBV2
CDR3aa: CASSVGLAGAADTQYF
CDR3nt: TGTGCCAGCAGTGTTGGTCTAGCGGGAGCCGCAGATACGCAGTATTTT

d_gene: NA
abundance: NA
j_gene: TRBJ2-3
v_gene: TRBV7-9
CDR3aa: CASSPVATNTDTQYF
CDR3nt: TGTGCCAGCAGCCCCGTCGCGACGAACACAGATACGCAGTATTTT

d_gene: NA
abundance: once
j_gene: TRBJ1-5
v_gene: TRBV28
CDR3aa: CASSPLGWQPQHF
CDR3nt: TGTGCCAGCAGTCCGCTAGGGTGGCAGCCCCAGCATTTT

d_gene: NA
abundance: NA
j_gene: TRBJ2-5
v_gene: TRBV29-1
CDR3aa: CSVRGGFTGQETQYF
CDR3nt: TGCAGCGTTCGCGGGGGTTTTACAGGGCAAGAGACCCAGTACTTC

d_gene: NA
abundance: NA
j_gene: TRBJ1-1
v_gene: TRBV2
CDR3aa: CASRGLGWGTEAFF
CDR3nt: TGTGCCAGCAGGGGACTCGGCTGGGGCACTGAAGCTTTCTTT

d_gene: NA
abundance: NA
j_gene: TRBJ2-2
v_gene: TRBV30
CDR3aa: CAGKRGTGELFF
CDR3nt: TGTGCCGGCAAAAGGGGAACCGGGGAGCTGTTTTTT

d_gene: NA
abundance: NA
j_gene: TRBJ2-7
v_gene: TRBV28
CDR3aa: CASSHGGISSYEQYF
CDR3nt: TGTGCCAGCAGCCACGGAGGGATATCCTCCTACGAGCAGTACTTC

d_gene: NA
abundance: once
j_gene: TRBJ1-1
v_gene: TRBV5-1
CDR3aa: CASSLLVDTEAFF
CDR3nt: TGCGCCAGCAGCTTATTAGTGGACACTGAAGCTTTCTTT

d_gene: NA
abundance: NA
j_gene: TRBJ2-7
v_gene: TRBV11-2
CDR3aa: CASSLVPSSYEQYF
CDR3nt: TGTGCCAGCAGCTTAGTGCCAAGCTCCTACGAGCAGTACTTC

d_gene: NA
abundance: once
j_gene: TRBJ1-1
v_gene: TRBV9
CDR3aa: CASSVGMGWNTEAFF
CDR3nt: TGTGCCAGCAGCGTAGGCATGGGCTGGAACACTGAAGCTTTCTTT

d_gene: NA
abundance: NA
j_gene: TRBJ1-2
v_gene: TRBV7-8
CDR3aa: CASSAERYGYTF
CDR3nt: TGTGCCAGCAGCGCAGAACGATATGGCTACACCTTC

d_gene: NA
abundance: NA
j_gene: TRBJ2-7
v_gene: TRBV28
CDR3aa: CASSWIQGIVVYEQYF
CDR3nt: TGTGCCAGCAGTTGGATTCAGGGAATAGTAGTTTACGAGCAGTACTTC

d_gene: NA
abundance: NA
j_gene: TRBJ2-7
v_gene: TRBV11-2
CDR3aa: CASSLGLTFSYEQYF
CDR3nt: TGTGCCAGCAGCTTGGGACTGACTTTCTCCTACGAGCAGTACTTC

d_gene: NA
abundance: NA
j_gene: TRBJ1-1
v_gene: TRBV19
CDR3aa: CASRGGQFTEAFF
CDR3nt: TGTGCCAGTAGGGGTGGGCAGTTCACTGAAGCTTTCTTT

d_gene: NA
abundance: NA
j_gene: TRBJ2-5
v_gene: TRBV29-1
CDR3aa: CSVVESEGETQYF
CDR3nt: TGCAGCGTCGTCGAATCCGAGGGAGAGACCCAGTACTTC

d_gene: NA
abundance: NA
j_gene: TRBJ2-5
v_gene: TRBV5-1
CDR3aa: CASSLAGVHDQYF
CDR3nt: TGCGCCAGCAGCTTGGCCGGCGTGCATGACCAGTACTTC

d_gene: NA
abundance: NA
j_gene: TRBJ2-7
v_gene: TRBV7-2
CDR3aa: CASSLGGARPLAEQYF
CDR3nt: TGTGCCAGCAGCTTAGGAGGGGCTCGGCCGCTCGCCGAGCAGTACTTC

d_gene: NA
abundance: NA
j_gene: TRBJ2-1
v_gene: TRBV11-2
CDR3aa: CASSFVAGLGDNEQFF
CDR3nt: TGTGCCAGCAGCTTCGTGGCGGGATTGGGAGACAATGAGCAGTTCTTC

d_gene: TRBD2
abundance: NA
j_gene: TRBJ2-1
v_gene: TRBV16
CDR3aa: CASSLIAGTSNEQFF
CDR3nt: TGTGCCAGCAGCCTCATAGCGGGTACTAGCAATGAGCAGTTCTTC

d_gene: NA
abundance: NA
j_gene: TRBJ2-2
v_gene: TRBV10-2
CDR3aa: CASKAITGELFF
CDR3nt: TGCGCCAGCAAAGCTATTACCGGGGAGCTGTTTTTT

d_gene: NA
abundance: NA
j_gene: TRBJ2-7
v_gene: TRBV11-3
CDR3aa: CASSLRESYEQYF
CDR3nt: TGTGCCAGCAGCTTACGGGAGAGCTACGAGCAGTACTTC

d_gene: NA
abundance: NA
j_gene: TRBJ2-2
v_gene: TRBV7-9
CDR3aa: CASSLDTSTGELFF
CDR3nt: TGTGCCAGCAGCTTGGACACCTCCACCGGGGAGCTGTTTTTT

d_gene: NA
abundance: once
j_gene: TRBJ2-3
v_gene: TRBV5-6
CDR3aa: CASSLLVLRKDTQYF
CDR3nt: TGTGCCAGCAGCTTGTTGGTTCTGCGTAAAGATACGCAGTATTTT

d_gene: NA
abundance: NA
j_gene: TRBJ1-2
v_gene: TRBV19
CDR3aa: CASSPFARADYGYTF
CDR3nt: TGTGCCAGTAGCCCCTTCGCCCGGGCCGACTATGGCTACACCTTC

d_gene: TRBD2
abundance: once
j_gene: TRBJ2-1
v_gene: TRBV2
CDR3aa: CASRLAAALTNEQFF
CDR3nt: TGTGCCAGCAGACTAGCGGCAGCCTTAACGAATGAGCAGTTCTTC

d_gene: TRBD2
abundance: NA
j_gene: TRBJ2-2
v_gene: TRBV28
CDR3aa: CASSSTSAYTGELFF
CDR3nt: TGTGCCAGCAGTAGCACTAGCGCATACACCGGGGAGCTGTTTTTT

d_gene: NA
abundance: NA
j_gene: TRBJ2-1
v_gene: TRBV21-1
CDR3aa: CASSKPAEQFF
CDR3nt: TGTGCCAGCAGCAAACCGGCTGAGCAGTTCTTC

d_gene: TRBD2
abundance: NA
j_gene: TRBJ2-1
v_gene: TRBV6-6
CDR3aa: CASSRLAGEAYNEQFF
CDR3nt: TGTGCCAGCAGTCGATTAGCGGGAGAAGCCTACAATGAGCAGTTCTTC

d_gene: NA
abundance: NA
j_gene: TRBJ2-5
v_gene: TRBV7-8
CDR3aa: CASSLEEGLPPYQETQYF
CDR3nt: TGTGCCAGCAGCTTAGAGGAGGGACTCCCACCGTACCAAGAGACCCAGTACTTC

d_gene: NA
abundance: NA
j_gene: TRBJ2-5
v_gene: TRBV6-1
CDR3aa: CASSELSLAPFETQYF
CDR3nt: TGTGCCAGCAGTGAACTGTCTCTAGCGCCATTTGAGACCCAGTACTTC